The next 15 T cell receptor beta chains were all read from a single sample in a study of T cell repertoires in cytomegalovirus infection (dated 2019 in TCRdb). No antigens are known for them. The sample was run on an Illumina HiSeq 1500. TCRdb reprocessed the public reads (quality trimming at Q25 with fastp, clone calling with MiXCR) and kept in-frame beta chains. Rows merge per CDR3 protein into single entries with the most common DNA and genes. The sample has roughly 120,000 distinct CDR3 sequences on record, about 9.5% of them singletons. Of the sample, about 32% is held by the ten largest clones. Sequencing input: PBMCs, sequenced either directly or after in vitro stimulation (not recorded which). Receptors originate from a human donor in good health (CMV status not recorded). Some clones in this sample may be carry-over from other donors' samples.

The chain is built from TRBV10-3 and TRBJ2-1; 9 bases agree with TRBD1. This CDR3 region has 15 residues. Germline CDR1 ENHRY, CDR2 SYGVKD. The trim removed 6 bases at V and 5 bases at J, leaving 8 bases unmatched. In DNA, the CDR3 is TGTGCCATCAGGAGCCCCGGGACAGGGAACAATGAGCAGTTCTTC. Protein: CAIRSPGTGNNEQFF.

This clonotype has at least ten counts. V gene TRBV7-2 combines with J gene TRBJ2-1; D assignment may be TRBD1 or TRBD2 (5 bases each). The CDR3 is 14 amino acids. Trimming took 0 bases from V and 6 from J, leaving 9 bases between them. Germline CDR1 is SGHTA and CDR2 is FQGNSA. CDR3 coding DNA: TGTGCCAGCAGCTTAGCGGCCGGGGCCAATGAGCAGTTCTTC. Its protein is CASSLAAGANEQFF.

This clonotype was found many times. The chain combines TRBV19 with TRBJ2-1, with TRBD2 matching over 11 bases. This CDR3 has 14 residues. Germline CDR1 reads LNHDA; CDR2 reads SQIVND (reference sequence). V lost 5 bases to trimming and J lost 7 bases; unmatched junction nucleotides: 4. CDR3 amino acids: CASSLGLAENEQFF. CDR3 sequence (DNA): TGTGCCAGTAGTTTGGGACTAGCGGAAAATGAGCAGTTCTTC.

This clonotype was counted many times. The V call is TRBV19, the J call TRBJ1-2; possibly TRBD1 for D (6 bases). V was clipped by 2 bases and J by 3 bases, with 10 bases between them. The length of the CDR3 is 14 residues. From germline, CDR1 is LNHDA and CDR2 SQIVND (reference sequence). The CDR3 DNA reads as TGTGCCAGTAGTATACAGGGGAGAGACTATGGCTACACCTTC. It specifies CASSIQGRDYGYTF.

This clonotype was recorded at least ten times. The chain joins TRBV11-2 to TRBJ1-1; TRBD1 is a possible D gene (6 bases). V was shortened by 2 bases and J by 5 bases, with 18 bases between the two germline ends. The CDR3 extends over 16 amino acids. Germline V gives CDR1 SGHAT, CDR2 FQNNGV. The CDR3 reads CASSLRLQGLGTEAFF. In DNA, the CDR3 is TGTGCCAGCAGCTTACGCCTACAGGGTCTGGGAACTGAAGCTTTCTTT.

This clonotype was seen many times. The V call is TRBV5-4, the J call TRBJ2-4; D is perhaps TRBD1 or TRBD2 (5 bases each). Between the trimmed V and J ends, which lost 4 bases and 6 bases, there was a span of 14 bases. The CDR3 sequence is 14 residues long. The germline CDR1 and CDR2 sequences are SGHNT and YYREEE (reference sequence). CDR3 nucleotide sequence: TGTGCCAGCAGCCCTGAACCAGGGAGAAACATTCAGTACTTC. The encoded protein is CASSPEPGRNIQYF. The whole variable domain, filled in from reference TRBV5-4 and TRBJ2-4, reads ETGVTQSPTHLIKTRGQQVTLRCSSQSGHNTVSWYQQALGQGPQFIFQYYREEENGRGNFPPRFSGLQFPNYSSELNVNALELDDSALYLCASSPEPGRNIQYFGAGTRLSVL.

Notes on this clonotype: A much bigger clone sits one base away, suggesting this may be a read error. CDR3 in DNA: TGTGTCAGCCAGCGGAATGAAAAACTGTTTTTT. This codes for CVSQRNEKLFF. The rearrangement links TRBV25-1 to TRBJ1-4; D gene ambiguous. Looked up from germline, CDR1 is MGHDK and CDR2 is SYGVNS. There are 11 residues in the CDR3.

This CDR3 is CASSQGSGSINEQFF. DNA for the CDR3: TGTGCCAGCAGCCAAGGTAGCGGGAGTATCAATGAGCAGTTCTTC. This rearrangement joins TRBV7-9 to TRBJ2-1; 9 bases are a match to TRBD2. Germline CDR1 reads SEHNR; CDR2 reads FQNEAQ (reference sequence). J was trimmed by 6 bases and V by 5 bases; bases with no gene match: 8. The CDR3 has 15 amino acids. The entire variable domain, with the rest obtained from reference TRBV7-9 and TRBJ2-1, is as follows: DTGVSQNPRHKITKRGQNVTFRCDPISEHNRLYWYRQTLGQGPEFLTYFQNEAQLEKSRLLSDRFSAERPKGSFSTLEIQRTEQGDSAMYLCASSQGSGSINEQFFGPGTRLTVL.

This clonotype was found many times. J is TRBJ1-1 and V is TRBV19; D unclear. V shed 1 base and J shed 1 base, with 7 bases lying between them. From germline, CDR1 is LNHDA and CDR2 SQIVND (reference sequence). The length of the CDR3 is 14 residues. The CDR3 spells CASSIGFANTEAFF. CDR3 nucleotide sequence: TGTGCCAGTAGTATAGGGTTCGCGAACACTGAAGCTTTCTTT.

The V and J genes are TRBV4-1 and TRBJ2-4, with D tentatively TRBD2 (5 bases). CDR1 is MGHRA, CDR2 YSYEKL, per germline. V shed 3 bases and J shed 11 bases, with 20 bases lying between them. The CDR3 extends over 15 amino acids. The CDR3 region has the DNA TGCGCCAGCAGCCAGCCGAAGGAGGTACCGCGTGTTCAGTACTTC. It translates to CASSQPKEVPRVQYF.

This chain connects TRBV2 to TRBJ2-7, with 7 nucleotides matching TRBD1. The CDR3 is 12 amino acids. Per the germline V gene, CDR1 is SNHLY and CDR2 is FYNNEI. V lost 6 bases to trimming and J lost 6 bases; unmatched junction nucleotides: 5. The CDR3 here is CASSATGREQYF. The CDR3 nucleotides are TGTGCCAGCAGCGCGACAGGGCGCGAGCAGTACTTC. The variable domain in full, with the rest retrieved from reference TRBV2 and TRBJ2-7, is EPEVTQTPSHQVTQMGQEVILRCVPISNHLYFYWYRQILGQKVEFLVSFYNNEISEKSEIFDDQFSVERPDGSNFTLKIRSTKLEDSAMYFCASSATGREQYFGPGTRLTVT.

This clonotype was seen at least ten times. This chain uses TRBV5-4 with TRBJ2-7; D might be TRBD2 (7 bases). V shed 4 bases and J shed 3 bases, with 23 bases lying between them. The CDR3 sequence is 17 residues long. Germline values: CDR1 SGHNT, CDR2 YYREEE (reference sequence). The CDR3: CASSDRHLRGGGYEQYV. The CDR3 DNA follows: TGTGCCAGCAGCGACCGACACCTTAGGGGGGGCGGCTACGAGCAGTACGTC.

The chain recombines TRBV24-1 with TRBJ2-3, with 9 nucleotides matching TRBD2. V was clipped by 4 bases and J by 0 bases; unmatched bases: 4. Germline values: CDR1 KGHDR, CDR2 SFDVKD. The CDR3 runs to 16 residues. The CDR3 nucleotides are TGTGCCACCAGTGACCCTAGCGGGGAAAGCACAGATACGCAGTATTTT. Translation gives CATSDPSGESTDTQYF.

In its sample, this clonotype was seen many times. The chain links TRBV29-1 to TRBJ1-1; 7 nucleotides align to TRBD1. The CDR3 runs 14 residues. Germline values: CDR1 SQVTM, CDR2 ANQGSEA. Trimming cost V 4 bases and J 4 bases; bases outside gene matches: 9. The CDR3 here is CSVAGTVGSTEAFF. The DNA of the CDR3 is TGCAGCGTTGCTGGGACAGTGGGATCCACTGAAGCTTTCTTT.

This clonotype was seen only a few times. CDR3 in DNA: TGTGCCAGCAGTTTAGGTGGGGTCTATGGCTACACCTTC. It yields the protein CASSLGGVYGYTF. The gene calls are TRBV12-3 or TRBV12-4 and TRBJ1-2; D is unclear. The CDR3 has 13 amino acids. V was shortened by 1 base and J by 4 bases, with 7 bases between the two germline ends.